This T cell receptor (beta chain) appears in the sequencing data of a study of OX40 agonist ivuxolimab in advanced cancers. Study information: Patients with hepatocellular carcinoma, melanoma, renal cell or head and neck cancer made up the dose-escalation patients. Partial responses were observed in three patients, of whom one had hepatocellular carcinoma and two had cutaneous melanoma.

Study-wide results and caveats: By week 6 at 0.1 to 3.0 mg/kg, blood CD4+ and CD8+ T cells had expanded clonally.

After removal of 4 bases from V and 4 bases from J, the junction contained 2 bases not matched to a gene. CDR1 is SEHNR and CDR2 is FQNEAQ in the germline V gene (reference sequence). The CDR3 loop spans 14 amino acids. Notes on this clone: Its matching antigen is unknown.

This table comes from immunoSEQ multiplex PCR, and its TCRdb copy is limited to in-frame clones, with some not included. This table holds tens of thousands of clones, 70% to 90% found once. The receptor comes from an adult with an advanced solid tumor such as melanoma, head and neck, liver or kidney cancer. The chain recombines TRBV7-9 with TRBJ2-1; 9 nucleotides agree with TRBD1. Sequences were derived from CD4+ or CD8+ T cells sorted from blood, sampled in a trial of the OX40 agonist ivuxolimab. The CDR3 sequence: CASSSGTGYNEQFF. CDR3 nucleotides: TGTGCCAGCAGCTCAGGGACAGGGTACAATGAGCAGTTCTTC.